This TCR beta chain was retrieved from a study of T-cell memory formation after mild COVID-19. Overall study results and limits: Memory sampled before infection contained some responding clones, suggesting cross-reactive memory joined. Contracting CD4+ clones lay largely in CM and EM, with CD8+ ones residing in EMRA.

Comments on this clonotype: Antigen specificity is unknown.

5'RACE, which relied on constant-segment primers, yielded TCR alpha and TCR beta cDNA libraries carrying sample barcodes and UMIs. TCRdb recomputed calls from the 5' RACE reads with MiXCR, one row per CDR3 protein. In the table there are hundreds of thousands of distinct CDR3 sequences, just over 20% of which are singletons. This CDR3 is 18 amino acids long. V dropped 1 base and J dropped 4; count of bases not matched to a gene: 9. Germline V gene sequence: CDR1 SGHTA, CDR2 FQGNSA. The chain employs TRBV7-2 and TRBJ2-2; 10 bases agree with TRBD2. The sequenced sample consisted of PBMCs or a T cell subset sorted from them (not recorded which). The receptor was isolated from an adult woman who had mild COVID-19 (a few samples of this study predate the infection). Cell type and time point are not known. Here the CDR3 DNA reads TGTGCCAGCAGCTTAGAACGAGGAGCGGGGGGGCCCACCGGGGAGCTGTTTTTT. Encoded protein: CASSLERGAGGPTGELFF.